This TCR beta chain emerged from a study of T cell changes during pregnancy in multiple sclerosis (dated by TCRdb to about 2019). At the level of the whole study: Changes in the T cell repertoire over the course of pregnancy were examined in this study in women with multiple sclerosis.

The library was obtained by the immunoSEQ multiplex PCR assay. Drawn from immuneACCESS, this table holds only the in-frame rearrangements with V and J called that TCRdb kept. Clones are partly lost; checked studies trace under half to an unresolved V gene and leave the rest unexplained. This sample comprises 55,000 to 85,000 clones, about 91% of them detected only once. The ten largest account for about 1.5% of the sample. Points on this clone: The antigen it recognizes is unknown. Base qualities are not provided; no much larger clone lies one nucleotide away.

V and J are truncated by 2 bases and 7 bases respectively, leaving an intervening sequence of 12 bases. The CDR3, cysteine through phenylalanine, is 13 amino acids long. Only the CDR3 DNA stays, 39 bases, in frame from base 1. From a lookup of the germline V gene (reference sequence), CDR1 and CDR2 are GTSNPN and SVGIG. This sample comprised peripheral blood, obtained after pregnancy. The chain links TRBV30 with TRBJ2-1; TRBD2 could be the D gene, as 6 bases match. The TCR comes from a female donor with multiple sclerosis, enrolled in a pregnancy study. Here the CDR3 is given as CAWSFSLANEQFF. At the DNA level, the sequence is TGTGCCTGGAGTTTCTCCCTAGCGAATGAGCAGTTCTTC.